Listed here are 8 T cell receptor beta chains from one sample, sequenced in a study of control samples from healthy donors and cancer patients. Only in-frame clones appear in the TCRdb table, and some are missing; sequencing was by immunoSEQ multiplex PCR. The data show some 170,000 clones, over 95% seen once. Source material: blood. These receptors came from a woman aged 30 to 39 in good health.

V is TRBV6-6 and J is TRBJ1-2; 11 positions match TRBD1. Germline trimming cut 0 bases from V and 7 bases from J; bases unmatched to any gene: 4. CDR1 MNHNY and CDR2 SVGAGI come from the germline V gene (reference sequence). The CDR3 totals 15 residues. CDR3 DNA: TGTGCCAGCAGTTACTCCCTGGACAGGGGGCTTGGCTACACCTTC. As protein: CASSYSLDRGLGYTF.

The V call is TRBV19, the J call TRBJ2-6; TRBD2 matches 7 bases. The CDR3 sequence is 16 residues long. V lost 5 bases to trimming and J lost 2 bases; unmatched junction nucleotides: 6. Germline CDR1 reads LNHDA; CDR2 reads SQIVND (reference sequence). The CDR3 loop reads CASSSGGEPGANVLTF. CDR3 coding DNA: TGTGCCAGTAGTTCGGGGGGAGAGCCTGGGGCCAACGTCCTGACTTTC.

The chain joins TRBV28 to TRBJ1-1; D remains unclear. V dropped 5 bases and J dropped 1 base, with 5 bases sitting between them. Germline V lookup: CDR1 MDHEN, CDR2 SYDVKM. The CDR3 is 12 amino acids. CDR3 in DNA: TGTGCCAGCAGTCCCGGGAACACTGAAGCTTTCTTT. It is translated as CASSPGNTEAFF.

The rearrangement uses TRBV7-8 and TRBJ2-7; TRBD1 might be the D (6 bases). Germline V gene sequence: CDR1 SGHVS, CDR2 FQNEAQ. The V end lost 0 bases, the J end lost 5 bases, and 23 bases lay between the germline ends. The CDR3 is 18 amino acids. CDR3 bases: TGTGCCAGCAGCTTAGCCCCGAGACAGGCGCAATTGTTGGACGAGCAGTACTTC. Protein product: CASSLAPRQAQLLDEQYF. Together with reference TRBV7-8 and TRBJ2-7, the CDR3 gives the full variable domain: GAGVSQSPRYKVAKRGQDVALRCDPISGHVSLFWYQQALGQGPEFLTYFQNEAQLDKSGLPSDRFFAERPEGSVSTLKIQRTQQEDSAVYLCASSLAPRQAQLLDEQYFGPGTRLTVT.

The J gene is TRBJ2-1, the V gene TRBV6-6, with no clear D. The CDR3 covers 12 residues. Trimming cost V 11 bases and J 7 bases, with 15 bases left between them. Germline lookup yields CDR1 MNHNY and CDR2 SVGAGI (reference sequence). CDR3 DNA sequence: TGTGCCGTCAGGAGCGCGAGGAATGAGCAGTTCTTC. Its protein product is CAVRSARNEQFF.

The J gene is TRBJ2-1, the V gene TRBV7-6; tentative D call: TRBD2 (6 bases). V lost 8 bases and J 9 bases, leaving 20 bases between the germline ends. Germline lookup yields CDR1 SGHVS and CDR2 FNYEAQ. There are 14 residues in the CDR3. As DNA, the CDR3 is TGTGCCAGCGACGATAGCGGAGGGTTGGGTGAGCAGTTCTTC. Amino acids: CASDDSGGLGEQFF.

The chain combines TRBV7-9 with TRBJ1-1; TRBD1 is a possible D gene (6 bases). Trimming took off 0 bases at V and 4 bases at J, with 18 bases between the two ends. CDR1 is SEHNR, CDR2 FQNEAQ, per germline (reference sequence). This CDR3 region has 17 residues. CDR3 DNA: TGTGCCAGCAGCTTAGCCTTGCTCGGGGGGCCAGTCACTGAAGCTTTCTTT. Translation: CASSLALLGGPVTEAFF.

This chain connects TRBV24-1 to TRBJ1-5; the D is unclear. V was pared by 2 bases and J by 7 bases, with 17 bases between. The CDR3 runs to 16 residues. Germline CDR1 KGHDR, CDR2 SFDVKD. The CDR3 bases are TGTGCCACCAGTGATTCCTCGTCTGGGGATAAGCAGCCCCAGCATTTT. As protein: CATSDSSSGDKQPQHF.